This is a list of T cell receptor beta chains from one sample in a study of cytomegalovirus exposure and HLA in healthy donors. Only in-frame clones appear in the TCRdb table, and some are missing; sequencing was by immunoSEQ multiplex PCR. The table lists about 160,000 clones, roughly 77% of them singletons. What was sequenced was PBMCs. The receptors here all came from a woman aged 18-30 years in good health and CMV-seronegative. Both conserved end residues are part of each CDR3. The D gene is left open where the match is weak. The listing skips clone size in some rows; elsewhere it reads once, few, many or a size class.

TRBV4-1	TRBJ2-7	-	TRBD1	TGCGCCAGCAGCCAAGTTACAGGGGGCAGGTACGAGCAGTACTTC	CASSQVTGGRYEQYF
TRBV5-5	TRBJ1-2	-	-	TGTGCCAGCAGCTTTCAAGACTCTAACTATGGTTACACCTTC	CASSFQDSNYGYTF
TRBV10-2	TRBJ2-1	once	TRBD2	TGCGCCAGCAGAGAAGGGCGGGAGAGGGGTGAGCAGTTCTTC	CASREGRERGEQFF
TRBV5-1	TRBJ2-5	-	-	TGCGCCAGCAGCTACAGGGTCCGGGAGACCCAGTACTTC	CASSYRVRETQYF
TRBV4-1	TRBJ1-2	-	TRBD1	TGCGCCAGCAGCTCACGACAGGGGCGGAACTATGGCTACACCTTC	CASSSRQGRNYGYTF
TRBV9	TRBJ1-2	-	-	TGTGCCAGCAGCGTAGGAGTTAACTATGGCTACACCTTC	CASSVGVNYGYTF
TRBV28	TRBJ1-1	-	TRBD1	TGTGCCAGCAGAGTACAGGGGGCGCCAGAAGCTTTCTTT	CASRVQGAPEAFF
TRBV19	TRBJ1-2	-	-	TGTGCCAGTCGAAAAGAGAGTACCTATGGCTACACCTTC	CASRKESTYGYTF
TRBV4-1	TRBJ2-2	-	TRBD1	TGCGCCAGCAGCCAAAGGGGACAGGGGGACACCGGGGAGCTGTTTTTT	CASSQRGQGDTGELFF
TRBV7-8	TRBJ1-2	few	-	TGTGCCAGCAGCTACACAGGGTTGGGTGATGGCTACACCTTC	CASSYTGLGDGYTF
TRBV9	TRBJ1-2	-	-	TGTGCCAGCAGCGTAATGCGTACTAACTATGGCTACACCTTC	CASSVMRTNYGYTF
TRBV28	TRBJ2-7	-	TRBD2	TGTGCCAGCAGTTTTCGGGCGGGGGGTACCTACGAGCAGTACTTC	CASSFRAGGTYEQYF
TRBV2	TRBJ2-2	-	TRBD1	TGTGCCAGCATCCAGGGACAGGGGTTGACCACCGGGGAGCTGTTTTTT	CASIQGQGLTTGELFF
TRBV14	TRBJ2-1	-	-	TGTGCCAGCAGCCGCACTAGCTCGGGGCAGTTCTTC	CASSRTSSGQFF
TRBV7-3	TRBJ2-7	-	-	TGTGCCAGCAGCTTATCAGGGGCCAACGAGCAGTACTTC	CASSLSGANEQYF
TRBV18	TRBJ2-5	-	TRBD1	TGTGCCAGCTCACCACGGAACCGGGACAGGGAAGAGACCCAGTACTTC	CASSPRNRDREETQYF
TRBV2	TRBJ1-2	-	-	TGTGCCAGCAGACCAACAGGGTTCATCTATGGCTACACCTTC	CASRPTGFIYGYTF
TRBV4-2	TRBJ2-1	-	TRBD2	TGTGCCAGCAGCCAAGATCTTGAGCGGGGTTCCTTCTTC	CASSQDLERGSFF
TRBV9	TRBJ2-7	-	TRBD1	TGTGCCAGCAGCGAATCTACAGGGGCCACCTACGAGCAGTACTTC	CASSESTGATYEQYF
TRBV5-1	TRBJ1-4	-	-	TGCGCCAGCAGCTTGCGGGTCGGGGTGCCTAATGAAAAACTGTTTTTT	CASSLRVGVPNEKLFF
TRBV4-2	TRBJ2-3	-	-	TGTGCCAGCAGCCAACCCCTAGGCACAGATACGCAGTATTTT	CASSQPLGTDTQYF
TRBV6-5	TRBJ1-2	-	TRBD1	TGTGCCAGTAAAAAGGAACAGGGGAGATATGGCTACACCTTC	CASKKEQGRYGYTF
TRBV5-1	TRBJ2-3	-	TRBD1	TGCGCCAGCAGCTTGGACGGGACAGGGGGCACAGATACGCAGTATTTT	CASSLDGTGGTDTQYF
TRBV14	TRBJ2-6	-	TRBD1	TGTGCCAGTAGGACAGGGGGCTATGGGAAGGGAGCCAACGTCCTGACTTTC	CASRTGGYGKGANVLTF
TRBV25-1	TRBJ1-6	-	TRBD1	TGTGCCAGCAGTGAATGGGCAGGGGGGAATTCACCCCTCCACTTT	CASSEWAGGNSPLHF
TRBV27	TRBJ2-5	-	-	TGTGCCAGCAGTTTCCAGGGATTGGAGACCCAGTACTTC	CASSFQGLETQYF
TRBV10-1	TRBJ2-1	-	TRBD2	TGCGCCAGCAGCACAAAGCGGGAGAGGGACAATGAGCAGTTCTTC	CASSTKRERDNEQFF
TRBV6-1	TRBJ2-5	-	-	TGTGCCAGCCTGGCGGGGCTAGAGACCCAGTACTTC	CASLAGLETQYF